This TCR beta chain was sequenced in a study of blood T cell repertoires in COVID-19. Losses at the gene ends were 11 bases for V and 6 bases for J; bases not matched to a gene: 10. Germline CDR1 is MNHEY and CDR2 is SVGAGI. The CDR3 contains 13 residues. Allocation to cohorts depended on clinical history reported by the participants. This table comes from immunoSEQ multiplex PCR, and its TCRdb copy is limited to in-frame clones, with some not included. The sample records 270,000 or so clones, roughly 91% being singletons. This chain connects TRBV6-5 to TRBJ1-2; 9 bases align to TRBD1. Sequencing used PBMCs or T cells enriched from blood (not recorded which). This receptor was identified in a woman aged 35 to 49 with acute COVID-19. Written as DNA, the CDR3 is TGTGCCTGCCTAGGGACAGGGATCGATGGCTACACCTTC. Its protein is CACLGTGIDGYTF.